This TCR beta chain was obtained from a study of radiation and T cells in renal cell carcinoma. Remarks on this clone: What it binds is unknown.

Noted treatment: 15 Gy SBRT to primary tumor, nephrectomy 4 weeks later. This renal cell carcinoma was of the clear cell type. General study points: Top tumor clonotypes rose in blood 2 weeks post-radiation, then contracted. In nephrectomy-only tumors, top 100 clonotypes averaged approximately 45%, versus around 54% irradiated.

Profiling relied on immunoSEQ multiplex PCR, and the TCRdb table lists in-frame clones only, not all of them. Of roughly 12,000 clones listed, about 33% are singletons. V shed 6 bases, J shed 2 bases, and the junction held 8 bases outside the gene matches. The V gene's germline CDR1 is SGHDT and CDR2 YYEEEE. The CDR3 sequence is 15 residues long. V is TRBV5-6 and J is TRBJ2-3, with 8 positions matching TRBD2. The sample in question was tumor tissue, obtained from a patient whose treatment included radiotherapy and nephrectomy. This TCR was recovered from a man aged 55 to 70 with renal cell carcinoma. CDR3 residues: CASTLRGGFTDTQYF. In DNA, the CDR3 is TGTGCCAGCACCCTGCGCGGGGGGTTCACAGATACGCAGTATTTT.